This paragraph reports one T cell receptor (beta chain). This sample stems from a study of shared clonotypes between healthy human individuals. Terminally differentiated effector memory CD45RA+ cells were left out of the naive CD8 fraction, which was CD45RO-negative and positively selected for CCR7. The assay was immunoSEQ multiplex PCR, and TCRdb's table has in-frame clones only and misses some. The table lists hundreds of thousands of clones, 90% to 95% of them singletons, with nearly 25% in the top ten. V lost 3 bases to trimming and J lost 4 bases, with 22 bases between them. Germline CDR1 KGHSH, CDR2 LQKENI. This CDR3 is 18 amino acids long.

Sequenced: naive CD8+ T cells sorted from blood. The clonotype comes from a man aged 30-40 years in good health. The chain uses TRBV18 and TRBJ2-1, with D unresolved. The CDR3 DNA sequence: TGTGCCAGCTCACCCCGAGATCTTACCGTGCCGAGATACAATGAGCAGTTCTTC. This translates into CASSPRDLTVPRYNEQFF.